These 26 T cell receptor beta chains share one sample of origin, sequenced in a study of blood T cells in healthy people across ages (dated by TCRdb to between 2014 and 2017). Libraries were built with 5' RACE. Sequenced on an Illumina HiSeq 2500. A second PCR of roughly 7 to 11 cycles was run with a J-beta primer mix and a sample-barcoded 5' primer. TCRdb reprocessed the public reads (quality trimming at Q25 with fastp, clone calling with MiXCR) and kept in-frame beta chains. Rows matching on CDR3 protein sequence are summarized as one entry with the most common DNA and genes. Across this sample there are about 320,000 distinct CDR3 sequences, with around 30% seen only once. Jointly, the top ten make up 25% to 30% of the sample. Sequencing used blood. These receptors were obtained from a woman aged 65 to 85 in good health.

With regard to this clonotype: One base away lies a much larger clone, so this may be a sequencing read error. The chain couples TRBV4-1 to TRBJ2-5, with 14 positions matching TRBD2. Germline V gene lookup returns CDR1 MGHRA and CDR2 YSYEKL. V dropped 2 bases and J dropped 5; count of bases not matched to a gene: 7. CDR3 size: 17 residues. This CDR3 is CASSQLTSGRALETQYF. The CDR3 DNA reads as TGCGCCAGCAGCCAACTGACTAGCGGGAGGGCCCTGGAGACCCAGTACTTC.

This clonotype was picked up a small number of times. The CDR3 spells CASSPSGKKGDNEQFF. In DNA, the CDR3 is TGTGCCAGCAGCCCTAGCGGGAAGAAGGGAGACAATGAGCAGTTCTTC. The chain carries TRBV7-3 and TRBJ2-1, with 9 bases lining up with TRBD2. V dropped 5 bases and J dropped 5; count of bases not matched to a gene: 10. The CDR3 consists of 16 residues. Germline V gene sequence: CDR1 SGHTA, CDR2 FQGTGA.

The chain uses TRBV3-1 and TRBJ2-1; D gene ambiguous. V was shortened by 0 bases and J by 7 bases, with 10 bases between the two germline ends. The CDR3 is 14 residues long. The germline CDR1 and CDR2 sequences are LGHDT and YNNKEL (reference sequence). The CDR3 nucleotides read TGTGCCAGCAGCCAAGATCTCGAGTTTAATGAGCAGTTCTTC. Protein: CASSQDLEFNEQFF.

This clonotype was observed many times. The V call is TRBV3-1, the J call TRBJ1-4; 7 nucleotides align to TRBD1. The CDR3 extends over 14 amino acids. The V segment lost 8 bases and the J segment 2 bases; nucleotides outside the gene matches: 5. Germline CDR1 and CDR2: LGHDT and YNNKEL (reference sequence). The CDR3 sequence: CASAKQGTNEKLFF. CDR3 in DNA: TGTGCCAGCGCGAAACAGGGGACTAATGAAAAACTGTTTTTT.

This clonotype was seen more than once but under ten times. The rearrangement links TRBV28 to TRBJ1-2; D possibly corresponds to TRBD1 (5 bases). The CDR3 consists of 13 residues. V was pared by 3 bases and J by 3 bases, with 8 bases between. Germline V lookup: CDR1 MDHEN, CDR2 SYDVKM. DNA for the CDR3: TGTGCCAGCAGTTTTAGCAGGGACTATGGCTACACCTTC. This gives the protein CASSFSRDYGYTF.

The chain combines TRBV27 with TRBJ2-4, with 12 bases lining up with TRBD2. The germline CDR1 and CDR2 sequences are MNHEY and SMNVEV (reference sequence). Losses at the gene ends were 5 bases for V and 6 bases for J; bases not matched to a gene: 5. CDR3 length: 15 residues. The CDR3 DNA reads TGTGCCAGCAGTGGCCTAGCGGGAGGGGGAAACATTCAGTACTTC. Its translation is CASSGLAGGGNIQYF.

The chain has TRBV7-2 and TRBJ2-6, with D hard to call. V was clipped by 1 base and J by 0 bases, with 7 bases between them. Germline V gives CDR1 SGHTA, CDR2 FQGNSA. The CDR3 sequence is 16 residues long. The CDR3 bases are TGTGCCAGCAGCTTAGAGGGTTTCTCTGGGGCCAACGTCCTGACTTTC. Protein sequence: CASSLEGFSGANVLTF.

Many counts were recorded for this clonotype. This chain connects TRBV9 to TRBJ2-1; either TRBD1 or TRBD2 may supply D (5 bases each). CDR1 is SGDLS, CDR2 YYNGEE, per germline. V was shortened by 0 bases and J by 9 bases, with 16 bases between the two germline ends. CDR3 size: 15 residues. CDR3 region: CASSVEAGTVPEQFF. The CDR3 region has the DNA TGTGCCAGCAGCGTAGAGGCAGGGACGGTACCTGAGCAGTTCTTC.

J is TRBJ2-1 and V is TRBV11-2; TRBD1 aligns across 8 bases. Germline V gives CDR1 SGHAT, CDR2 FQNNGV. The CDR3 spans 16 residues. Losses at the gene ends were 3 bases for V and 7 bases for J; bases not matched to a gene: 11. CDR3 sequence: CASSFQGAKLTNEQFF. CDR3 nucleotide sequence: TGTGCCAGCAGCTTTCAGGGGGCGAAACTTACAAATGAGCAGTTCTTC.

The rearrangement links TRBV29-1 to TRBJ2-5; D perhaps matches TRBD2 (5 bases). There are 11 residues in the CDR3. Germline V CDR1 and CDR2: SQVTM, ANQGSEA. Trimming pared 0 bases from V and 11 bases from J, leaving 10 bases between. The CDR3 spells CSVEEGWEQYF. In nucleotides, the CDR3 is TGCAGCGTTGAAGAGGGGTGGGAGCAGTACTTC.

Comment on this clonotype: Its ends do not fully match the called genes, so a read error is possible. The CDR3 spells CASSGPSSGSAHF. CDR3 bases: TGTGCCAGCTCGGGCCCCTCTAGCGGGAGCGCACACTTC. V and J are TRBV18 and TRBJ2-7; TRBD2 matches at 10 bases. The CDR3 consists of 13 residues. CDR1 is KGHSH, CDR2 LQKENI, per germline.

The count of this clonotype is one. This chain uses TRBV29-1 with TRBJ2-5; D possibly uses TRBD1 or TRBD2 (5 bases each). Matching the DNA end better, TRBJ2-7 makes the J call doubtful. CDR3 length equals 12 residues. Germline CDR1 is SQVTM and CDR2 is ANQGSEA. CDR3 coding DNA: TGCAGCTACCGGGACGCAGCCTACGAGCAGTACTTC. Protein product: CSYRDAAYEQYF.

The rearrangement joins TRBV29-1 to TRBJ2-1; D unclear. The CDR3 contains 11 residues. The V end lost 4 bases, the J end lost 9 bases, and 10 bases lay between the germline ends. CDR1 and CDR2 (germline): SQVTM, ANQGSEA. The CDR3 loop reads CSVGNVPEQFF. CDR3 DNA sequence: TGCAGCGTTGGTAATGTCCCTGAGCAGTTCTTC.

This sequence joins TRBV6-2 or TRBV6-3 and TRBJ2-3, with TRBD1 identical over 8 bases. CDR3 length equals 13 residues. Per germline, CDR1 MNHEY and CDR2 SVGEGT. V shed 10 bases, J shed 4 bases, and the junction held 7 bases outside the gene matches. The DNA of the CDR3 is TGTGCCACCGGACAGGGTTACTCAGATACGCAGTATTTT. Translation: CATGQGYSDTQYF.

The J gene is TRBJ2-5, the V gene TRBV15, with unresolved D. The CDR3 covers 15 residues. The V gene's germline CDR1 is LNHNV and CDR2 YYDKDF (reference sequence). The V gene lost 3 bases and the J gene lost 5 bases, with 16 bases spanning the gap. For the CDR3, the DNA is TGTGCCACCAGCAGTGCTCCATCCAAGAGTGAGACCCAGTACTTC. Its protein product is CATSSAPSKSETQYF.

The V gene is TRBV6-6, the J gene TRBJ2-3; 9 bases map to TRBD1. CDR1 is MNHNY and CDR2 is SVGAGI in the germline V gene (reference sequence). The junction had 12 bases not matched to a gene; V was cut back by 5 bases and J by 6 bases. The CDR3 is 16 residues long. The CDR3: CASSEPDRGVRDTQYF. Here the CDR3 DNA reads TGTGCCAGCAGTGAGCCCGACAGGGGGGTGCGGGATACGCAGTATTTT.

This clonotype was observed at least ten times. The CDR3 reads CASSQRARLAGEQYF. CDR3 nucleotide sequence: TGTGCCAGCAGCCAACGGGCGCGACTAGCGGGAGAGCAGTACTTC. The chain uses TRBV3-1 and TRBJ2-7, with 11 bases lining up with TRBD2. Per germline, CDR1 LGHDT and CDR2 YNNKEL (reference sequence). The V gene end was trimmed by 2 bases and the J gene end by 7 bases; junction bases not matched to a gene: 7. There are 15 residues in the CDR3.

The V and J genes are TRBV5-1 and TRBJ2-1; possibly TRBD2 for D (6 bases). With 8 bases removed from V and 1 base from J, the gap between germline ends came to 13 bases. The CDR3 runs to 14 residues. Germline assignment: CDR1 SGHRS and CDR2 YFSETQ. This chain's CDR3 is CASAAGNSYNEQFF. The CDR3 DNA reads as TGCGCCAGTGCCGCGGGAAATTCCTACAATGAGCAGTTCTTC.

This chain joins TRBV28 and TRBJ1-5; no definite D call. CDR1 and CDR2 from the germline V gene are MDHEN and SYDVKM. The V gene lost 8 bases and the J gene lost 2 bases, with 13 bases spanning the gap. The length of the CDR3 is 14 residues. The CDR3 loop is CASVGRTRNQPQHF. The CDR3 DNA is TGTGCCAGCGTTGGGAGGACGCGCAATCAGCCCCAGCATTTT.

The gene calls are TRBV20-1 and TRBJ2-3; 14 bases fit TRBD2. There are 14 residues in the CDR3. Germline V gene lookup returns CDR1 DFQATT and CDR2 SNEGSKA (reference sequence). The CDR3 DNA reads TGCAGCGCGGGACTAGCGGGAGACACAGATACGCAGTATTTT. This sequence encodes CSAGLAGDTDTQYF.

This clonotype showed up just a few times. This chain links TRBV6-5 with TRBJ2-5; D is undetermined. Germline CDR1 reads MNHEY; CDR2 reads SVGAGI. The CDR3 sequence is 14 residues long. Trimming shortened V by 2 bases and J by 4 bases, and 11 bases separated the two germline ends. The chain's CDR3 is CASSYRAWGETQYF. DNA for the CDR3: TGTGCCAGCAGTTACCGGGCCTGGGGAGAGACCCAGTACTTC.

The J gene is TRBJ2-2, the V gene TRBV7-2; D gene ambiguous. The V gene lost 1 base and the J gene lost 2 bases, with 11 bases spanning the gap. CDR1 is SGHTA, CDR2 FQGNSA, per germline. The CDR3 spans 16 residues. The CDR3: CASSLEWAENTGELFF. The CDR3, as DNA: TGTGCCAGCAGCTTAGAGTGGGCAGAAAACACCGGGGAGCTGTTTTTT.

The chain is built from TRBV7-2 and TRBJ2-3; weak D call: TRBD2 (6 bases). The CDR3 consists of 15 residues. Germline V gene sequence: CDR1 SGHTA, CDR2 FQGNSA. The V end was cut by 5 bases, the J end by 0 bases, with 12 bases between. The DNA of the CDR3 is TGTGCCAGCAGCAGAAGCGGGCTTAGCACAGATACGCAGTATTTT. Translation gives CASSRSGLSTDTQYF.

This clonotype was observed a few times. The CDR3 nucleotides read TGTGCCAGCAGAGCGGGCCCAGCAACTAATGAAAAACTGTTTTTT. It yields the protein CASRAGPATNEKLFF. This chain connects TRBV28 to TRBJ1-4; D remains ambiguous. Germline values: CDR1 MDHEN, CDR2 SYDVKM. V lost 6 bases and J 0 bases, leaving 11 bases between the germline ends. This CDR3 has 15 amino acids.

This chain connects TRBV29-1 to TRBJ2-3, with D uncertain. Per germline, CDR1 SQVTM and CDR2 ANQGSEA. The CDR3 runs to 11 residues. V was shortened by 1 base and J by 5 bases, with 4 bases between the two germline ends. The CDR3 nucleotides are TGCAGCGTTGAAGGGAAAGATACGCAGTATTTT. It is translated as CSVEGKDTQYF.

This clonotype appeared many times. The chain links TRBV3-1 to TRBJ2-2; no firm D call. CDR1 and CDR2 from the germline V gene are LGHDT and YNNKEL (reference sequence). This CDR3 contains 11 residues. Trimming cost V 2 bases and J 7 bases, with 2 bases left between them. CDR3 DNA sequence: TGTGCCAGCAGCCAACGCGGGGAGCTGTTTTTT. Its protein is CASSQRGELFF.